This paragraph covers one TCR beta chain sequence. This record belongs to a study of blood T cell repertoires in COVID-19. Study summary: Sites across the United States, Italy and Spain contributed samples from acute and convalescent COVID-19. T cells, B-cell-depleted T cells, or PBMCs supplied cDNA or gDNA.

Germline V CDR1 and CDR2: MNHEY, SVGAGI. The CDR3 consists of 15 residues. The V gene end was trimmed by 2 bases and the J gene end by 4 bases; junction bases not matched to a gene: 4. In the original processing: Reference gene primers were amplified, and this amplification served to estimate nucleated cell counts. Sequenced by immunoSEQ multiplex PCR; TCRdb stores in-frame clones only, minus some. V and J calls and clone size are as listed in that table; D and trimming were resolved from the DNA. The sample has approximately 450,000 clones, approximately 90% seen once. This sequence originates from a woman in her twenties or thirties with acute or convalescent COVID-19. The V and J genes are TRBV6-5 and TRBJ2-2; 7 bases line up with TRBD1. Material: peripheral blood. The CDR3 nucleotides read TGTGCCAGCAGTTACAGGGGGCGGAGCACCGGGGAGCTGTTTTTT. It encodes CASSYRGRSTGELFF.